Listed below are T cell receptor beta chains from one sample, sequenced in a study of shared clonotypes between healthy human individuals. Sequencing used immunoSEQ multiplex PCR; TCRdb keeps in-frame clones, though not all of them. The profile shows about 2.2 million clones, around 95% of them singletons. Sequencing was carried out using naive CD8+ T cells from PBMCs. These receptors came from a young man in good health. Some clones in this sample may be carry-over from other donors' samples. CDR3s include the opening cysteine and the closing phenylalanine or tryptophan. D genes are given only for firm matches. Size tells how often a clone was seen (once, few, many) or the class of an expanded clone, and some rows leave it out.

TRBV28,TRBD2,TRBJ2-1,once,CASSLGPTSGIIDEQFF,TGTGCCAGCAGTTTGGGCCCGACTAGCGGGATTATCGATGAGCAGTTCTTC
TRBV14,.,TRBJ1-2,.,CASSQVRTGLPHGYTF,TGTGCCAGCAGCCAAGTTAGAACAGGCCTACCTCATGGCTACACCTTC
TRBV6-1,TRBD1,TRBJ2-7,.,CASTQDRLPEQYF,TGTGCCAGCACCCAGGACAGGTTACCCGAGCAGTACTTC
TRBV27,.,TRBJ2-5,.,CASSPGQQVGTQYF,TGTGCCAGCAGCCCAGGACAGCAGGTTGGAACCCAGTACTTC
TRBV7-2,.,TRBJ2-5,.,CASSLDPGVGETQYF,TGTGCCAGCAGCTTAGATCCGGGAGTAGGGGAGACCCAGTACTTC
TRBV9,TRBD2,TRBJ2-2,.,CASSGRAGGSSNTGELFF,TGTGCCAGCAGCGGCCGAGCGGGAGGTTCCTCGAACACCGGGGAGCTGTTTTTT
TRBV28,.,TRBJ2-1,.,CASSHGATEQFF,TGTGCCAGCAGCCACGGGGCAACCGAGCAGTTCTTC
TRBV6-6,TRBD2,TRBJ2-7,.,CASSYSPPGGRDEQYF,TGTGCCAGCAGTTACTCTCCCCCGGGAGGCAGGGACGAGCAGTACTTC
TRBV2,TRBD1,TRBJ2-1,.,CAILQMTGSSYNEQFF,TGTGCCATACTCCAGATGACAGGGAGCTCCTACAATGAGCAGTTCTTC
TRBV4-1,.,TRBJ2-7,.,CASSQRGRGSYEQYF,TGCGCCAGCAGCCAGCGAGGACGGGGCTCCTACGAGCAGTACTTC
TRBV9,.,TRBJ2-5,once,CASSRGGSQETQYF,TGTGCCAGCAGCCGCGGGGGCTCTCAAGAGACCCAGTACTTC
TRBV6-5,.,TRBJ1-1,.,CASRSPHAGTEAFF,TGTGCCAGCAGGTCACCCCACGCGGGCACTGAAGCTTTCTTT
TRBV5-4,.,TRBJ1-4,.,CASSYTGLDNEKLFF,TGTGCCAGCAGTTATACAGGGTTGGATAATGAAAAACTGTTTTTT
TRBV2,TRBD2,TRBJ2-1,.,CASSPGGGQFF,TGTGCCAGCAGTCCGGGCGGGGGGCAGTTCTTC
TRBV19,TRBD1,TRBJ2-1,.,CASSITGGSYNEQFF,TGTGCCAGTAGTATTACAGGGGGCTCCTACAATGAGCAGTTCTTC
TRBV4-3,.,TRBJ2-3,.,CASSQEREAPTQYF,TGCGCCAGCAGCCAAGAAAGGGAGGCGCCTACGCAGTATTTT
TRBV30,TRBD2,TRBJ2-1,.,CARTGTSSHNEQFF,TGTGCCAGGACGGGGACTAGCTCCCACAATGAGCAGTTCTTC
TRBV6-5,.,TRBJ2-7,.,CASSYSISQTSYEQYF,TGTGCCAGCAGTTACTCGATTTCGCAGACCTCCTACGAGCAGTACTTC
TRBV30,TRBD1,TRBJ1-1,.,CAWRGLLGQKSNTEAFF,TGTGCCTGGAGAGGTCTTCTGGGACAGAAGTCAAACACTGAAGCTTTCTTT
TRBV5-1,.,TRBJ1-5,few,CASSPSGALGQPQHF,TGCGCCAGCAGCCCCTCCGGGGCCCTCGGTCAGCCCCAGCATTTT
TRBV9,TRBD2,TRBJ2-1,once,CASSPPRTSVSYNEQFF,TGTGCCAGCAGCCCTCCTAGGACTAGCGTATCCTACAATGAGCAGTTCTTC
TRBV4-3,.,TRBJ2-3,.,CASSQVWRGTDTQYF,TGCGCCAGCAGCCAAGTATGGCGGGGCACAGATACGCAGTATTTT
TRBV7-9,TRBD2,TRBJ2-1,.,CASSQTGLAAYNEQFF,TGTGCCAGCAGCCAGACGGGGCTAGCGGCCTACAATGAGCAGTTCTTC
TRBV28,.,TRBJ2-1,.,CASQRGGDGYNEQFF,TGTGCCAGCCAGAGGGGGGGGGACGGATACAATGAGCAGTTCTTC
TRBV9,.,TRBJ1-1,.,CASSVAGWGTEAFF,TGTGCCAGCAGCGTAGCAGGTTGGGGCACTGAAGCTTTCTTT
TRBV6-5,.,TRBJ1-1,.,CASSYSVTTGAIF,TGTGCCAGCAGTTACTCCGTTACTACAGGCGCTATCTTT
TRBV30,.,TRBJ2-2,.,CAWAPGNTGELFF,TGTGCCTGGGCTCCCGGGAACACCGGGGAGCTGTTTTTT
TRBV7-9,TRBD1,TRBJ1-5,.,CASSLPWTGFEQPQHF,TGTGCCAGCAGCCTTCCATGGACAGGGTTCGAACAGCCCCAGCATTTT
TRBV7-2,.,TRBJ2-1,.,CASRRGLSLSQYNEQFF,TGTGCCAGCAGACGGGGCTTAAGCCTATCCCAATACAATGAGCAGTTCTTC
TRBV27,.,TRBJ1-1,.,CASSFGQGVFEAFF,TGTGCCAGCAGTTTCGGGCAGGGCGTTTTTGAAGCTTTCTTT
TRBV27,.,TRBJ2-5,.,CASSPRGGETQYF,TGTGCCAGCAGCCCAAGGGGGGGAGAGACCCAGTACTTC
TRBV27,.,TRBJ2-1,.,CASSRLYNEQFF,TGTGCCAGCAGCCGCCTCTACAATGAGCAGTTCTTC
TRBV4-1,TRBD2,TRBJ2-2,.,CASSQFIGRANGGELFF,TGCGCCAGCAGCCAATTCATCGGGAGGGCCAATGGCGGGGAGCTGTTTTTT
TRBV27,TRBD1,TRBJ2-7,.,CASSLWAGQGAHEQYF,TGTGCCAGCAGTTTATGGGCCGGACAGGGGGCCCACGAGCAGTACTTC
TRBV18,.,TRBJ1-2,few,CASSSGATITYGYTF,TGTGCCAGCTCCTCCGGGGCCACAATAACCTATGGCTACACCTTC
TRBV10-3,.,TRBJ2-2,.,CAIRGGNTGELFF,TGTGCCATCAGGGGTGGAAACACCGGGGAGCTGTTTTTT
TRBV27,TRBD1,TRBJ1-1,.,CASKPGQGATTEAFF,TGTGCCAGCAAACCCGGACAGGGGGCGACCACTGAAGCTTTCTTT
TRBV28,TRBD2,TRBJ2-1,.,CASSSSGEQFF,TGTGCCAGCAGTTCTAGCGGTGAGCAGTTCTTC
TRBV7-3,TRBD1,TRBJ2-2,once,CASRDRDTGELFF,TGTGCCAGCCGGGACAGGGACACCGGGGAGCTGTTTTTT
TRBV7-2,TRBD2,TRBJ2-7,.,CASSLAVGLAGAYEQYF,TGTGCCAGCAGCTTAGCTGTAGGGCTAGCGGGGGCCTACGAGCAGTACTTC
TRBV7-6,TRBD1,TRBJ2-2,.,CAIRTGDGELFF,TGTGCCATCCGGACAGGGGACGGGGAGCTGTTTTTT
TRBV9,.,TRBJ1-5,.,CASSVRADQPQHF,TGTGCCAGCAGCGTAAGAGCAGACCAGCCCCAGCATTTT
TRBV9,.,TRBJ1-1,.,CASSVGSAGARTEAFF,TGTGCCAGCAGCGTAGGGTCCGCAGGGGCGAGAACTGAAGCTTTCTTT
TRBV4-1,.,TRBJ2-7,.,CASSRDRSDYEQYF,TGCGCCAGCAGCCGAGATCGGTCCGATTACGAGCAGTACTTC
TRBV28,TRBD1,TRBJ2-7,.,CASGWLGDRGKDEQYF,TGTGCCAGCGGCTGGTTGGGAGACAGGGGAAAGGACGAGCAGTACTTC
TRBV7-9,TRBD2,TRBJ2-3,.,CASSTYALAGGPGGTQYF,TGTGCCAGCAGCACCTATGCCCTAGCGGGAGGGCCGGGGGGTACGCAGTATTTT
TRBV5-1,.,TRBJ1-1,.,CASSPTMLRKNTEAFF,TGCGCCAGCAGCCCGACCATGCTGCGGAAGAACACTGAAGCTTTCTTT
TRBV4-3,.,TRBJ2-2,few,CASSQDRGPLWELFF,TGCGCCAGCAGCCAAGATCGGGGTCCCCTCTGGGAGCTGTTTTTT
TRBV30,.,TRBJ2-4,.,CAWSELEGIQYF,TGTGCCTGGAGTGAATTAGAGGGCATTCAGTACTTC
TRBV27,TRBD1,TRBJ2-7,.,CASTPGQGTAVYEQYF,TGTGCCAGCACCCCAGGACAGGGGACCGCCGTCTACGAGCAGTACTTC
TRBV7-2,TRBD1,TRBJ1-2,.,CASSLVGQGWHGYTF,TGTGCCAGCAGCTTAGTGGGACAGGGGTGGCATGGCTACACCTTC
TRBV19,TRBD2,TRBJ2-1,few,CASSISGISYNEQFF,TGTGCCAGTAGTATTAGCGGGATATCCTACAATGAGCAGTTCTTC
TRBV2,.,TRBJ2-1,.,CASSELATQTVNEQFF,TGTGCCAGCAGTGAATTGGCTACCCAGACGGTCAATGAGCAGTTCTTC
TRBV9,.,TRBJ2-1,.,CASSVDLARSYNEQFF,TGTGCCAGCAGCGTAGATCTAGCGCGCTCCTACAATGAGCAGTTCTTC
TRBV4-1,TRBD1,TRBJ1-6,once,CASSHQTGGTSPLHF,TGCGCCAGCAGCCACCAGACAGGGGGGACTTCACCCCTCCACTTT
TRBV11-3,.,TRBJ2-1,once,CASSNQEGPYNEQFF,TGTGCCAGCAGCAATCAGGAGGGCCCTTACAATGAGCAGTTCTTC
TRBV27,TRBD1,TRBJ1-2,.,CASSLKVWDRVDGYTF,TGTGCCAGCAGTTTAAAGGTTTGGGACAGGGTAGATGGCTACACCTTC
TRBV6-5,.,TRBJ2-7,once,CASSYSWGSRAYEQYF,TGTGCCAGCAGTTACTCGTGGGGCAGCCGGGCCTACGAGCAGTACTTC